The 21 T cell receptor beta chains reported below all come from one sample, sequenced in a study of T cells in Graves' hyperthyroidism and ophthalmopathy. RNA transcripts served as the template for amplifying TCR beta CDR3 regions. The HTBI primer set drove a first-round RT-PCR of the TCR CDR3. A single record per CDR3 protein comes from TCRdb applying MiXCR to the multiplex PCR reads. The sample records hundreds of thousands of distinct CDR3 sequences, 14% being singletons. Sequencing was done on a sample of blood. The receptors derive from a woman between 18 and 30 years old with Graves' hyperthyroidism.

This clonotype was picked up a small number of times. The rearrangement links TRBV7-9 to TRBJ1-1; no clear D gene. Germline lookup yields CDR1 SEHNR and CDR2 FQNEAQ (reference sequence). This CDR3 is 12 amino acids long. Deletions cut 6 bases from V and 3 bases from J, with 8 bases between. The CDR3 loop is CASRLSYTEAFF. CDR3 sequence (DNA): TGTGCCAGCAGACTGTCGTACACTGAAGCTTTCTTT.

V is TRBV4-1 and J is TRBJ1-5, with 9 bases lining up with TRBD1. Germline V gene lookup returns CDR1 MGHRA and CDR2 YSYEKL. The CDR3 covers 16 residues. Trimming took 0 bases from V and 4 from J; bases not matched to a gene: 4. The CDR3 reads CASSQDGTGTNQPQHF. Here the CDR3 DNA reads TGCGCCAGCAGCCAAGATGGGACAGGGACTAATCAGCCCCAGCATTTT.

This clonotype was counted a few times. The rearrangement uses TRBV7-9 and TRBJ1-1; D call uncertain. Trimming pared 4 bases from V and 0 bases from J, leaving 12 bases between. The CDR3 is 15 amino acids. Per germline, CDR1 SEHNR and CDR2 FQNEAQ (reference sequence). The CDR3 coding sequence is TGTGCCAGCAGCTCCGACACCCAACTGAACACTGAAGCTTTCTTT. Its protein product is CASSSDTQLNTEAFF.

This chain joins TRBV29-1 and TRBJ2-3; 9 nucleotides align to TRBD2. V lost 0 bases and J lost 0; bases outside the gene matches: 4. This CDR3 contains 16 residues. Germline values: CDR1 SQVTM, CDR2 ANQGSEA. The CDR3 sequence is CSVEDPLAGSTDTQYF. CDR3 DNA sequence: TGCAGCGTTGAAGATCCACTAGCGGGTAGCACAGATACGCAGTATTTT.

This clonotype came up many times. The chain carries TRBV5-8 and TRBJ1-5, with 8 bases lining up with TRBD1. From germline, CDR1 is SGHTS and CDR2 YDEGEE. This CDR3 is 20 amino acids long. V dropped 0 bases and J dropped 5; count of bases not matched to a gene: 19. In DNA form, the CDR3 reads TGTGCCAGCAGCTTGGGGGCCCTTGGACAGGGCTCAGGCTGTGATCAGCCCCAGCATTTT. This encodes CASSLGALGQGSGCDQPQHF.

This clonotype was found many times. This chain links TRBV4-2 with TRBJ2-1; D is uncertain. Trimming pared 3 bases from V and 1 base from J, leaving 1 base between. This CDR3 is 12 amino acids long. Germline CDR1 reads LGHNA; CDR2 reads YNFKEQ. Written as DNA, the CDR3 is TGTGCCAGCAGCCAGTCCTACAATGAGCAGTTCTTC. Its translation: CASSQSYNEQFF.

Many counts were recorded for this clonotype. The V and J genes are TRBV14 and TRBJ2-7; D unclear. Looked up from germline, CDR1 is SGHDN and CDR2 is FVKESK. Trimming took 4 bases from V and 2 from J, leaving 6 bases between them. The CDR3 has 12 amino acids. DNA for the CDR3: TGTGCCAGCAGCCGCCGTACCTACGAGCAGTACTTC. Translated: CASSRRTYEQYF. Full variable domain (remainder filled in from reference TRBV14 and TRBJ2-7): EAGVTQFPSHSVIEKGQTVTLRCDPISGHDNLYWYRRVMGKEIKFLLHFVKESKQDESGMPNNRFLAERTGGTYSTLKVQPAELEDSGVYFCASSRRTYEQYFGPGTRLTVT.

This clonotype was detected ten times or more. The V call is TRBV12-3 or TRBV12-4, the J call TRBJ2-3, with 7 nucleotides matching TRBD2. V dropped 3 bases and J dropped 1; count of bases not matched to a gene: 7. The CDR3 totals 16 residues. This CDR3 is CASSFGSGIGTDTQYF. The CDR3 DNA follows: TGTGCCAGCAGTTTCGGAAGCGGGATCGGCACAGATACGCAGTATTTT.

This clonotype occurred many times. This chain joins TRBV12-3 or TRBV12-4 and TRBJ1-1; D is unclear. The CDR3 contains 11 residues. Trimming removed 6 bases from V and 11 bases from J, with 13 bases in between. This chain's CDR3 is CASRLQGAAFF. In DNA form, the CDR3 reads TGTGCCAGCAGACTACAAGGAGCGGCTTTCTTT.

This clonotype was seen repeatedly, ten times or more. V is TRBV10-2 and J is TRBJ1-1, with TRBD1 matching over 10 bases. The CDR3 runs 17 residues. The germline V gene has CDR1 WSHSY and CDR2 SAAADI. Germline trimming cut 3 bases from V and 3 bases from J; bases unmatched to any gene: 10. The DNA of the CDR3 is TGCGCCAGCAGTGATTCGGGGACAGGGGCTCGGTACACTGAAGCTTTCTTT. This encodes CASSDSGTGARYTEAFF.

The chain employs TRBV5-6 and TRBJ2-2; TRBD2 matches 7 bases. V shed 2 bases and J 6 bases; nucleotides not matched to a gene: 7. The germline gives CDR1 SGHDT, CDR2 YYEEEE. The CDR3 totals 15 residues. The CDR3, as DNA: TGTGCCAGCAGCTTCGGCGGGAGTAGGTCCGGGGAGCTGTTTTTT. Its protein product is CASSFGGSRSGELFF.

This clonotype has at least ten counts. The gene calls are TRBV11-2 and TRBJ2-1; either TRBD1 or TRBD2 may fit D (5 bases each). The V and J ends lost 6 bases and 4 bases respectively, with 19 bases between them. Germline CDR1 reads SGHAT; CDR2 reads FQNNGV. CDR3 length: 16 residues. CDR3 sequence: CASRGPGTHGYNEQFF. The CDR3 DNA reads TGTGCCAGCAGAGGCCCCGGGACCCACGGGTACAATGAGCAGTTCTTC.

This clonotype was seen only a few times. The rearrangement joins TRBV5-1 to TRBJ1-1; D is unclear. Trimming left V 5 bases short and J 3 bases short, with 11 bases between. This CDR3 contains 13 residues. Germline CDR1 reads SGHRS; CDR2 reads YFSETQ. The chain's CDR3 is CASRRGLDTEAFF. The CDR3 DNA sequence: TGCGCCAGCAGACGGGGTCTGGACACTGAAGCTTTCTTT.

The chain carries TRBV2 and TRBJ2-7; D gene ambiguous. CDR1 is SNHLY, CDR2 FYNNEI, per germline. The CDR3 has 14 residues. V was pared by 7 bases and J by 1 base, with 14 bases between. The CDR3 sequence: CASILRALSYEQYF. Here the CDR3 DNA reads TGTGCCAGCATTCTTAGGGCACTTTCCTACGAGCAGTACTTC.

This CDR3 reads CASSLSSATPSGNTIYF. The CDR3 bases are TGTGCCAGCAGTTTATCGTCCGCCACCCCCTCTGGAAACACCATATATTTT. This chain links TRBV27 with TRBJ1-3; no reliable D call. Per germline, CDR1 MNHEY and CDR2 SMNVEV (reference sequence). Deletions cut 0 bases from V and 0 bases from J, with 12 bases between. The CDR3 consists of 17 residues.

This clonotype was counted ten times or more. This chain connects TRBV20-1 to TRBJ2-7, with 10 bases matching TRBD2. Germline-derived CDR1 and CDR2 are DFQATT and SNEGSKA (reference sequence). V dropped 2 bases and J dropped 2; count of bases not matched to a gene: 3. CDR3 length equals 14 residues. Written as DNA, the CDR3 is TGCAGTGCTAGACAACTAGCGGGACCCTACGAGCAGTACTTC. This gives the protein CSARQLAGPYEQYF.

This clonotype was seen at least ten times. At one end, the junction sequence differs from germline, possibly due to a read error. This rearrangement joins TRBV10-3 to TRBJ2-1; tentatively, D is TRBD1 or TRBD2 (5 bases each). CDR3 length equals 14 residues. Looked up from germline, CDR1 is ENHRY and CDR2 is SYGVKD. The CDR3 region is CGFQRNTRGDEQFF. The DNA for the CDR3 is TGCGGGTTTCAGCGGAATACAAGGGGCGATGAGCAGTTCTTC.

This clonotype showed up many times. This chain connects TRBV12-3 or TRBV12-4 to TRBJ2-7; TRBD1 matches at 12 bases. This CDR3 comprises 15 residues. V lost 3 bases to trimming and J lost 6 bases; unmatched junction nucleotides: 6. This chain's CDR3 is CASSFQGQGAPEQYF. Written as DNA, the CDR3 is TGTGCCAGCAGTTTCCAGGGACAGGGGGCCCCCGAGCAGTACTTC.

The chain links TRBV6-2 or TRBV6-3 to TRBJ2-7; D unresolved. The length of the CDR3 is 13 residues. Germline CDR1 is MNHEY and CDR2 is SVGEGT. The V and J ends lost 0 bases and 7 bases respectively, with 10 bases between them. The CDR3 region is CASSYSVVFEQYF. The CDR3 DNA is TGTGCCAGCAGTTACTCCGTGGTATTTGAGCAGTACTTC.

In its sample, this clonotype was seen many times. This sequence joins TRBV18 and TRBJ2-5; D perhaps matches TRBD2 (6 bases). Germline lookup yields CDR1 KGHSH and CDR2 LQKENI. Trimming removed 0 bases at V and 2 bases at J, with 10 bases between. The CDR3 has 15 amino acids. The CDR3 DNA is TGTGCCAGCTCACCACCAAGCGGGTGGCAAGAGACCCAGTACTTC. This encodes CASSPPSGWQETQYF.

This clonotype was detected ten times or more. The chain uses TRBV6-5 and TRBJ1-2; 10 nucleotides align to TRBD1. The CDR3 extends over 13 amino acids. J was trimmed by 8 bases and V by 6 bases; bases with no gene match: 6. Germline V CDR1 and CDR2: MNHEY, SVGAGI. The CDR3 DNA follows: TGTGCCAGCAGACTCGACAGGGGGCAAGGCTACACCTTC. Protein product: CASRLDRGQGYTF.